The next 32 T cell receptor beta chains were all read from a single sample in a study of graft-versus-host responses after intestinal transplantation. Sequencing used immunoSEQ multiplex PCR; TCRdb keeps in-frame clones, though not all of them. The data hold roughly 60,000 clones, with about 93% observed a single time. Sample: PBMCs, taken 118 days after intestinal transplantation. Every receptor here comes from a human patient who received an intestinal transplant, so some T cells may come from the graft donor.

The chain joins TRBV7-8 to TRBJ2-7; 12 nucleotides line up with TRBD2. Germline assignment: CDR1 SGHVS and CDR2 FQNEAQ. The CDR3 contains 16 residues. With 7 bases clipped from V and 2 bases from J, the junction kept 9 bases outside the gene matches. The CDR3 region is CASNEILAGGTYEQYF. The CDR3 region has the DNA TGTGCCAGCAACGAAATACTAGCGGGGGGAACCTACGAGCAGTACTTC. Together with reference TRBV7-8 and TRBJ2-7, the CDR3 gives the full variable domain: GAGVSQSPRYKVAKRGQDVALRCDPISGHVSLFWYQQALGQGPEFLTYFQNEAQLDKSGLPSDRFFAERPEGSVSTLKIQRTQQEDSAVYLCASNEILAGGTYEQYFGPGTRLTVT.

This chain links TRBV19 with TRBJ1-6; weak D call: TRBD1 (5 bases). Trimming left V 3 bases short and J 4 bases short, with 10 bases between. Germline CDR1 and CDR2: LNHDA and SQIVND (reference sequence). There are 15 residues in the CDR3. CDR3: CASSIGGVYNSPLHF. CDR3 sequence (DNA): TGTGCCAGTAGTATTGGGGGGGTGTATAATTCACCCCTCCACTTT.

The CDR3 spells CASSARDRLSTNEKLFF. In nucleotides, the CDR3 is TGTGCCAGCAGCGCCCGGGACAGGTTATCAACTAATGAAAAACTGTTTTTT. V gene TRBV13 combines with J gene TRBJ1-4; 8 positions match TRBD1. Per germline, CDR1 PRHDT and CDR2 FYEKMQ (reference sequence). J gave up 0 bases and V 5 bases, and 8 bases lay outside the gene matches. CDR3 length: 17 residues.

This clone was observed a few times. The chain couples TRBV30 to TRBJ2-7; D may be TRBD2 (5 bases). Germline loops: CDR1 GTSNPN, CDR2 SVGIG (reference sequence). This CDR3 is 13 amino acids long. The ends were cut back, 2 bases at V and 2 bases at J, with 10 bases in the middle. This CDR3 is CAWSRGGTYEQYF. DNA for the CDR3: TGTGCCTGGAGTAGAGGAGGCACCTACGAGCAGTACTTC. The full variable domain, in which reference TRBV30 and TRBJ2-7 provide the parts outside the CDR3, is SQTIHQWPATLVQPVGSPLSLECTVEGTSNPNLYWYRQAAGRGLQLLFYSVGIGQISSEVPQNLSASRPQDRQFILSSKKLLLSDSGFYLCAWSRGGTYEQYFGPGTRLTVT.

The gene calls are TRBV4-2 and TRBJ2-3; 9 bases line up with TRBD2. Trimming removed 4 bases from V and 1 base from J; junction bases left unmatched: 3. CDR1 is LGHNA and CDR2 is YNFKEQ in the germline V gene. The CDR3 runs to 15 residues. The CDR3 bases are TGTGCCAGCAGCCCCTGGACTAGCGGCACAGATACGCAGTATTTT. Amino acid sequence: CASSPWTSGTDTQYF.

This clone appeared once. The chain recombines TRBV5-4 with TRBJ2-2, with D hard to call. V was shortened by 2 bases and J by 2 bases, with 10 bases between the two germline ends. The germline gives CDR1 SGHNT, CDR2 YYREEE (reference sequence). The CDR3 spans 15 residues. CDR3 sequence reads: CASSFGAPNTGELFF. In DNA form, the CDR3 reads TGTGCCAGCAGCTTCGGAGCCCCCAACACCGGGGAGCTGTTTTTT.

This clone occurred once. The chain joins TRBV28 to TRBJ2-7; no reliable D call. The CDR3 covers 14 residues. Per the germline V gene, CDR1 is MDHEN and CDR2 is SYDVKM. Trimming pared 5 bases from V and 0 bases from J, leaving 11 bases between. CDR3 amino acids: CASSHSFRSYEQYF. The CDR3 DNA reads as TGTGCCAGCAGTCACTCTTTCCGCTCCTACGAGCAGTACTTC. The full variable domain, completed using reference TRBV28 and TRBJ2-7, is DVKVTQSSRYLVKRTGEKVFLECVQDMDHENMFWYRQDPGLGLRLIYFSYDVKMKEKGDIPEGYSVSREKKERFSLILESASTNQTSMYLCASSHSFRSYEQYFGPGTRLTVT.

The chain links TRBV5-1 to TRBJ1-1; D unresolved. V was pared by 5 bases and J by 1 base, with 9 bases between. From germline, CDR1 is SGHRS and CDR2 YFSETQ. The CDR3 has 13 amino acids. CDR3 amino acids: CASRFSENTEAFF. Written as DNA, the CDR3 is TGCGCCAGCAGATTCTCAGAGAACACTGAAGCTTTCTTT.

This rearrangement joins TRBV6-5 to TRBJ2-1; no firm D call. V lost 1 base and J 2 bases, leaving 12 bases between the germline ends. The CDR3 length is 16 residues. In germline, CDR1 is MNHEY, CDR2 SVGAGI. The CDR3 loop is CASSYLTPHPYNEQFF. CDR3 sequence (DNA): TGTGCCAGCAGTTACTTGACACCCCACCCCTACAATGAGCAGTTCTTC.

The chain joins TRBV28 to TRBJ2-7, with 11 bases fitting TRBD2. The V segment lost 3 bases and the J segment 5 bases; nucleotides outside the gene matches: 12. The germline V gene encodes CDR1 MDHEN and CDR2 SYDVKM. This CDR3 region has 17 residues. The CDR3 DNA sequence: TGTGCCAGCAGTTTCCCTTTAGCGGGAGGGGGGTTCGACGAGCAGTACTTC. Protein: CASSFPLAGGGFDEQYF.

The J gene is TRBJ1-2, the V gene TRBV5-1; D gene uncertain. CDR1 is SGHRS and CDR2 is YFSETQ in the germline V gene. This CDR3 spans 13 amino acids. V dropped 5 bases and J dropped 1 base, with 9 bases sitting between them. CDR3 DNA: TGCGCCAGCAGTGAGGGTAGTAACTATGGCTACACCTTC. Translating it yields CASSEGSNYGYTF.

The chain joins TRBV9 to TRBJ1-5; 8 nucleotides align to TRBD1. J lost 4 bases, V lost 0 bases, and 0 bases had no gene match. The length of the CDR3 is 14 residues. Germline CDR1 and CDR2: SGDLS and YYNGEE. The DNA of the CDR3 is TGTGCCAGCAGCGTAGGGACAGGGAATCAGCCCCAGCATTTT. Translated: CASSVGTGNQPQHF.

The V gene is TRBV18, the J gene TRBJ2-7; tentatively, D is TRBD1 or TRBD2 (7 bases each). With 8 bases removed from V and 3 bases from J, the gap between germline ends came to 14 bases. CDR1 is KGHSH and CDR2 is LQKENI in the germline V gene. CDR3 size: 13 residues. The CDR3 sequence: CASQAGQLYEQYF. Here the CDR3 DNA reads TGTGCCAGCCAAGCGGGACAGCTCTACGAGCAGTACTTC.

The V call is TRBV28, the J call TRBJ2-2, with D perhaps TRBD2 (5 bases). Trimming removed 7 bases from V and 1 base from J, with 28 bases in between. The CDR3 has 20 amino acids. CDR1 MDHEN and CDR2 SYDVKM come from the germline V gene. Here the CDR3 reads CASKIKPGTSALWNTGELFF. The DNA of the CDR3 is TGTGCCAGCAAAATAAAACCTGGTACTAGTGCCTTATGGAACACCGGGGAGCTGTTTTTT.

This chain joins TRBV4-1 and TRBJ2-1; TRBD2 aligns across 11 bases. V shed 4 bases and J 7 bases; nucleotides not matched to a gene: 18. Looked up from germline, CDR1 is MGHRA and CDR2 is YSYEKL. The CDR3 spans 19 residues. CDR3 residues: CASSLAPGTSGAIWNEQFF. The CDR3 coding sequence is TGCGCCAGCAGCCTAGCGCCCGGGACTAGCGGAGCCATCTGGAATGAGCAGTTCTTC.

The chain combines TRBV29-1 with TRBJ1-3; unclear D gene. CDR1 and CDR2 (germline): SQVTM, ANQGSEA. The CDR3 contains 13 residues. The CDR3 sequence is CTAMGGSGNTIYF. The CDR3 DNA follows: TGCACCGCGATGGGCGGATCTGGAAACACCATATATTTT.

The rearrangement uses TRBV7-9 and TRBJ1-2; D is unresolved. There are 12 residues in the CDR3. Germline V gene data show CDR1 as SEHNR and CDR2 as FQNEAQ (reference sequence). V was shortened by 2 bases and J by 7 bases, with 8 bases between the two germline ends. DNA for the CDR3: TGTGCCAGCAGCTTATGGGGTATTGGCTACACCTTC. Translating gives CASSLWGIGYTF.

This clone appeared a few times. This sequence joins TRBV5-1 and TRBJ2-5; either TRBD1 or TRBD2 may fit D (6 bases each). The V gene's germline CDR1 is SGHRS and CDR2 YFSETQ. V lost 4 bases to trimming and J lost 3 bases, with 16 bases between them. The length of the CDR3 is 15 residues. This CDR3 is CASSVAGHLEETQYF. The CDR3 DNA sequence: TGCGCCAGCAGCGTGGCGGGACACCTCGAAGAGACCCAGTACTTC.

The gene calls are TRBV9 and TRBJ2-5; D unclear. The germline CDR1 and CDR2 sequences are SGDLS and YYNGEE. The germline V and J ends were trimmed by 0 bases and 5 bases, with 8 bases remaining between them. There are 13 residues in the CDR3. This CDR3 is CASSVGSSETQYF. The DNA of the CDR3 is TGTGCCAGCAGCGTAGGAAGTAGCGAGACCCAGTACTTC.

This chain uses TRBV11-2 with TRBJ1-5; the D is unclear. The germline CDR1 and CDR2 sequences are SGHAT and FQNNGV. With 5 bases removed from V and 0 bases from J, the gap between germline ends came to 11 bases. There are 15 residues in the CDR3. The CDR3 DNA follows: TGTGCCAGCAGCCCCACGACCCATAGCAATCAGCCCCAGCATTTT. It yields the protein CASSPTTHSNQPQHF.

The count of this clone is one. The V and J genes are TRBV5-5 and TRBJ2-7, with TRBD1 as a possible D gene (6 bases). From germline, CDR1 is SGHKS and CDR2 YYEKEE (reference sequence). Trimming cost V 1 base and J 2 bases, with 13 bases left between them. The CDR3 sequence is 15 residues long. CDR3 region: CASSLWDIAPYEQYF. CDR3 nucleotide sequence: TGTGCCAGCAGCTTGTGGGACATCGCACCCTACGAGCAGTACTTC.

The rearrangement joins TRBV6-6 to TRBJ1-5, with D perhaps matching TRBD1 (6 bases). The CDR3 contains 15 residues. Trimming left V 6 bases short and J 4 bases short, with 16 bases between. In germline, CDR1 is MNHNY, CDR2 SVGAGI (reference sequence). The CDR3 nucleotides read TGTGCCAGCAGCCCCCTTCCAGGGGCTAATCAGCCCCAGCATTTT. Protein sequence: CASSPLPGANQPQHF.

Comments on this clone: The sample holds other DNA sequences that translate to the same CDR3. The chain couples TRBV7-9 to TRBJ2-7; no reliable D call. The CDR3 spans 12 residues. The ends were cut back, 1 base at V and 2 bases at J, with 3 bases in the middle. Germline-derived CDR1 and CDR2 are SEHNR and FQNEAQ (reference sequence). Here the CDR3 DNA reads TGTGCCAGCAGCTTAGGTGCCTACGAGCAGTACTTC. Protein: CASSLGAYEQYF.

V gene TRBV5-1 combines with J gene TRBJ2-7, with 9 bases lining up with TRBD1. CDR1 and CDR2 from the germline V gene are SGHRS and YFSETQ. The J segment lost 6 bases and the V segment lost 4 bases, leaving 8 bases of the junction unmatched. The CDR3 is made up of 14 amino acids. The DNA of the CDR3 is TGCGCCAGCAGCCGGGACGGGACAGGGAGCGAGCAGTACTTC. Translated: CASSRDGTGSEQYF.

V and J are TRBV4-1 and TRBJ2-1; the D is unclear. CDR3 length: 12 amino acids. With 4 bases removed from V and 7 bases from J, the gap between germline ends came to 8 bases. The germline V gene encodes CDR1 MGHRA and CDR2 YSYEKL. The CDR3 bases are TGCGCCAGCAGCCCCAGATCGAATGAGCAGTTCTTC. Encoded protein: CASSPRSNEQFF.

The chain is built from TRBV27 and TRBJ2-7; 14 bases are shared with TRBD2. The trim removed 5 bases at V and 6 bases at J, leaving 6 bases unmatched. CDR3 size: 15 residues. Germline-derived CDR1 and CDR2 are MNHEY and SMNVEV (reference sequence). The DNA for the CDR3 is TGTGCCAGCAGTGCCGGGACTAGCGGGAGTGGCGAGCAGTACTTC. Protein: CASSAGTSGSGEQYF.

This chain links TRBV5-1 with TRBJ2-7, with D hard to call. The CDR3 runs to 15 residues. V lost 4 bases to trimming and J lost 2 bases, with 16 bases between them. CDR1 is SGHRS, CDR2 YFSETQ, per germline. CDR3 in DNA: TGCGCCAGCAGCCTGGTCCCGACAACTACCTACGAGCAGTACTTC. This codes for CASSLVPTTTYEQYF.

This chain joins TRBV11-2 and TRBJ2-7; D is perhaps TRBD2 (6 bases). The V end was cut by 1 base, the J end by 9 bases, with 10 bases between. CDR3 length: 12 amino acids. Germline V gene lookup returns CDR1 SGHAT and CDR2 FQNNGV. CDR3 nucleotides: TGTGCCAGCAGCTTAGTACGGGGAGGGCAGTACTTC. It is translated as CASSLVRGGQYF.

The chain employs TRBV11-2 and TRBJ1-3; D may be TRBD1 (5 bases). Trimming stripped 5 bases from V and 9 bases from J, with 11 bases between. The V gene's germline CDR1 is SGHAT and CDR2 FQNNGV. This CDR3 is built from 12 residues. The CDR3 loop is CASSGRGSTIYF. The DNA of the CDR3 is TGTGCCAGCAGCGGGCGGGGGAGCACCATATATTTT.

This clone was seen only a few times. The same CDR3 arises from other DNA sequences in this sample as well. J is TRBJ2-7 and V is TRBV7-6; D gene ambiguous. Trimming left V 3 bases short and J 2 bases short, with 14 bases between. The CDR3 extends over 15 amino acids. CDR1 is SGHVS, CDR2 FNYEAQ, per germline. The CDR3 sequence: CASSFGSGGTYEQYF. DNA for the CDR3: TGTGCCAGCAGCTTTGGTTCAGGTGGAACCTACGAGCAGTACTTC.

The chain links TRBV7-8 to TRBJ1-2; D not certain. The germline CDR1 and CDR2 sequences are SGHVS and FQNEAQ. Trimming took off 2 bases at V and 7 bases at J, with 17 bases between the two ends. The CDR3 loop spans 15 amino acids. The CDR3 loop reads CASSLRLEGLFGYTF. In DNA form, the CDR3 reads TGTGCCAGCAGCTTAAGGCTGGAAGGGCTATTTGGCTACACCTTC.

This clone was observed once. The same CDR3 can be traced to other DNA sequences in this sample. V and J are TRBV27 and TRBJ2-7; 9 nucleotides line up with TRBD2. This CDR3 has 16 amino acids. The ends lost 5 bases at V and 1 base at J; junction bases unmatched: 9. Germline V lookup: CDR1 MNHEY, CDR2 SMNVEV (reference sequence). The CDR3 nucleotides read TGTGCCAGCAGTCCCTCAGCGGGAGGCGTTTCCTACGAGCAGTACTTC. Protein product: CASSPSAGGVSYEQYF.